This T cell receptor (beta chain) was recovered during a study of cytomegalovirus exposure and HLA in healthy donors. Germline CDR1 is SNHLY and CDR2 is FYNNEI. With 1 base removed from V and 0 bases from J, the gap between germline ends came to 7 bases. The CDR3 consists of 15 residues. Study results and caveats: Most sequenced TCRs were rare (though some public TCRs occurred in many donors). Subsequent analysis revealed that first-cohort TCR clusters tended to co-occur in the 90 to 150 validation repertoires. As confirmed in vitro, a few CMV-associated chains were specific for CMV antigens.

Turning to this clone: Its antigen remains unknown.

Assay: immunoSEQ multiplex PCR; the TCRdb copy retains only in-frame clones and omits some. The table has 120,000 to 150,000 clones, 88% seen once. The V call is TRBV2, the J call TRBJ2-1; no reliable D call. The sequence came from a young woman in good health and CMV-seropositive. The source material was PBMCs. The CDR3 reads CASSEGASSYNEQFF. The CDR3 DNA follows: TGTGCCAGCAGTGAAGGAGCGAGCTCCTACAATGAGCAGTTCTTC.